This TCR beta chain was retrieved from a study of blood T cell repertoires in COVID-19. Study-level information: The United States, Italy and Spain supplied acute and convalescent COVID-19 samples. T cells, B-cell-depleted T cells, or PBMCs provided the cDNA or gDNA that served as material.

V lost 2 bases and J 5 bases, leaving 13 bases between the germline ends. CDR1 and CDR2 from the germline V gene are MNHEY and SVGAGI. The CDR3 is 15 amino acids. Original methodology: By means of reference gene primer amplification, nucleated cell counts were estimated. Sequencing used immunoSEQ multiplex PCR; TCRdb keeps in-frame clones, though not all of them. V and J calls and clone size are given by that table; D and trimming were obtained from the DNA. Of approximately 200,000 clones listed, nearly 85% are singletons. The receptor's source is a woman in her 30s with acute or convalescent COVID-19. The sequenced sample consisted of peripheral blood. V is TRBV6-5 and J is TRBJ2-1; maybe TRBD2 (7 bases). The CDR3 is CASSYGGGPNNEQFF. CDR3 sequence (DNA): TGTGCCAGCAGTTACGGGGGGGGGCCTAACAATGAGCAGTTCTTC.